The 13 T cell receptor beta chains below were found in one sample sequenced in a study of shared clonotypes between healthy human individuals. Only in-frame clones appear in the TCRdb table, and some are missing; sequencing was by immunoSEQ multiplex PCR. The sample has hundreds of thousands of clones; about three quarters are singletons. The specimen was memory CD4+ T cells sorted from blood. Subset indicated: CD45RA-negative fraction. The receptor source for this set is a woman aged 25 to 39 in good health.

The gene calls are TRBV5-4 and TRBJ2-7; tentative D call: TRBD2 (5 bases). Germline loops: CDR1 SGHNT, CDR2 YYREEE (reference sequence). CDR3 size: 16 residues. The germline V and J ends were trimmed by 4 bases and 0 bases, with 17 bases remaining between them. The CDR3 here is CASSGLRAGGSYEQYF. CDR3 in DNA: TGTGCCAGCAGCGGACTTAGGGCAGGTGGCTCCTACGAGCAGTACTTC.

This rearrangement joins TRBV5-1 to TRBJ2-7; D remains unclear. Germline V gene lookup returns CDR1 SGHRS and CDR2 YFSETQ. Trimming took off 0 bases at V and 3 bases at J, with 7 bases between the two ends. The CDR3 is 13 amino acids. CDR3 sequence reads: CASSLVRSYEQYF. In DNA form, the CDR3 reads TGCGCCAGCAGCTTGGTCCGGAGCTACGAGCAGTACTTC.

CDR3 sequence: CASSKGREPSDEQFF. The CDR3 DNA reads TGTGCCAGCAGTAAGGGGCGGGAGCCCTCGGATGAGCAGTTCTTC. This chain uses TRBV6-1 with TRBJ2-1; TRBD2 matches at 7 bases. V was pared by 5 bases and J by 8 bases, with 12 bases of the junction left unmatched. CDR1 is MNHNS, CDR2 SASEGT, per germline. The CDR3 spans 15 residues.

The rearrangement uses TRBV27 and TRBJ2-1, with D unclear. Between the trimmed V and J ends, which lost 5 bases and 0 bases, there was a span of 14 bases. This CDR3 region has 16 residues. The V gene's germline CDR1 is MNHEY and CDR2 SMNVEV (reference sequence). CDR3 in amino acids: CASSPAGSPSYNEQFF. The CDR3 region has the DNA TGTGCCAGCAGTCCCGCCGGAAGCCCCTCCTACAATGAGCAGTTCTTC.

The chain carries TRBV7-9 and TRBJ2-5; 8 bases line up with TRBD1. Looked up from germline, CDR1 is SEHNR and CDR2 is FQNEAQ (reference sequence). J lost 2 bases, V lost 5 bases, and 4 bases had no gene match. CDR3 length: 14 amino acids. CDR3 sequence: CASSPGGMQETQYF. CDR3 bases: TGTGCCAGCAGCCCAGGGGGCATGCAAGAGACCCAGTACTTC.

The chain carries TRBV28 and TRBJ1-1; unclear D gene. This CDR3 has 13 amino acids. From germline, CDR1 is MDHEN and CDR2 SYDVKM. V was cut by 8 bases and J by 5 bases, with 15 bases left in between. CDR3 region: CASRWEGGTEAFF. CDR3 sequence (DNA): TGTGCCAGCCGATGGGAGGGCGGAACTGAAGCTTTCTTT.

The V and J genes are TRBV2 and TRBJ2-7; 9 nucleotides line up with TRBD1. Germline V gives CDR1 SNHLY, CDR2 FYNNEI. With 6 bases clipped from V and 3 bases from J, the junction kept 0 bases outside the gene matches. The CDR3 is 12 residues long. The CDR3 protein is CASRTGGYEQYF. Here the CDR3 DNA reads TGTGCCAGCAGGACAGGGGGCTACGAGCAGTACTTC.

At least ten counts were recorded for this clone. The chain carries TRBV10-3 and TRBJ2-7; 9 nucleotides agree with TRBD1. Looked up from germline, CDR1 is ENHRY and CDR2 is SYGVKD. This CDR3 is built from 15 residues. J was trimmed by 6 bases and V by 8 bases; bases with no gene match: 14. The DNA for the CDR3 is TGTGCCATCCACCCCTCGGGACAGGGTCGTAGCGAGCAGTACTTC. This gives the protein CAIHPSGQGRSEQYF.

This chain uses TRBV19 with TRBJ1-2, with 8 bases identical to TRBD1. The CDR3 runs 13 residues. J was trimmed by 2 bases and V by 9 bases; bases with no gene match: 5. Germline CDR1 and CDR2: LNHDA and SQIVND (reference sequence). CDR3 in DNA: TGTGCCAGGACCGGGACAGGCAACTATGGCTACACCTTC. It is translated as CARTGTGNYGYTF.

The chain is built from TRBV19 and TRBJ2-5; 8 bases align to TRBD1. The germline gives CDR1 LNHDA, CDR2 SQIVND (reference sequence). The CDR3 is 15 residues long. Trimming at V came to 3 bases and at J to 5 bases, leaving 8 bases not matched to a gene. The CDR3 bases are TGTGCCAGTAGTATGAGGCAGGGGGCGGTTGAGACCCAGTACTTC. This translates into CASSMRQGAVETQYF.

V gene TRBV27 combines with J gene TRBJ2-2; no firm D call. The CDR3 contains 13 residues. Deletions cut 3 bases from V and 6 bases from J, with 8 bases between. Germline V lookup: CDR1 MNHEY, CDR2 SMNVEV (reference sequence). The CDR3 nucleotides are TGTGCCAGCAGTTTCCTAGAATCCGGGGAGCTGTTTTTT. Translated, it gives CASSFLESGELFF.

This chain joins TRBV7-8 and TRBJ2-1; possibly TRBD1 for D (5 bases). V was clipped by 2 bases and J by 3 bases, with 17 bases between them. CDR1 and CDR2 from the germline V gene are SGHVS and FQNEAQ. The CDR3 extends over 17 amino acids. The CDR3 DNA reads TGTGCCAGCAGCTTACCCCTCAGGGTGGGGAACTACAATGAGCAGTTCTTC. Encoded protein: CASSLPLRVGNYNEQFF.

This clone was observed a single time. The V gene is TRBV2, the J gene TRBJ2-7, with D perhaps matching TRBD1 or TRBD2 (5 bases each). The V gene's germline CDR1 is SNHLY and CDR2 FYNNEI. There are 14 residues in the CDR3. V was shortened by 3 bases and J by 3 bases, with 12 bases between the two germline ends. The CDR3 protein is CASSDRDGVYEQYF. Written as DNA, the CDR3 is TGTGCCAGCAGTGACCGGGACGGCGTCTACGAGCAGTACTTC. Looking up the rest from reference TRBV2 and TRBJ2-7 gives the full variable domain: EPEVTQTPSHQVTQMGQEVILRCVPISNHLYFYWYRQILGQKVEFLVSFYNNEISEKSEIFDDQFSVERPDGSNFTLKIRSTKLEDSAMYFCASSDRDGVYEQYFGPGTRLTVT.